The 20 T cell receptor beta chains in this list originate from one sample, sequenced in a study of blood T cell repertoires in COVID-19 (dated by TCRdb to the early 2020s). Library preparation employed the immunoSEQ multiplex PCR assay. The table was pulled from immuneACCESS by TCRdb, which kept in-frame rearrangements only. Such tables lose some clones; where checked, under half of the loss comes from unresolved V genes, and the rest has no known cause. The sample has about 260,000 clones on record, approximately 80% of them singletons. Of the sample, 7.5% to 9% is held by the ten largest clones. The sample consisted of peripheral blood. The source of these receptors is a human donor in a cohort sampled during active COVID-19.

This chain links TRBV6-5 with TRBJ2-1; tentative D call: TRBD2 (8 bases). The CDR3 runs to 14 residues. The V gene lost 7 bases and the J gene lost 9 bases, with 19 bases spanning the gap. CDR1 is MNHEY and CDR2 is SVGAGI in the germline V gene. This CDR3 reads CASTPGLGGREQFF. Written as DNA, the CDR3 is TGTGCCAGCACCCCGGGACTAGGGGGCCGTGAGCAGTTCTTC.

The J gene is TRBJ1-1, the V gene TRBV6-6; TRBD1 matches 7 bases. The CDR3 extends over 13 amino acids. The junction had 10 bases not matched to a gene; V was cut back by 8 bases and J by 7 bases. Germline V CDR1 and CDR2: MNHNY, SVGAGI (reference sequence). The CDR3 coding sequence is TGTGCCAGCTTCGGAAGGGGGCAGAATGAAGCTTTCTTT. Its protein is CASFGRGQNEAFF.

The chain carries TRBV29-1 and TRBJ1-5; D perhaps matches TRBD1 (6 bases). Trimming took off 6 bases at V and 4 bases at J, with 13 bases between the two ends. The germline V gene has CDR1 SQVTM and CDR2 ANQGSEA. The CDR3 contains 13 residues. CDR3 DNA: TGCAGCGTCGACCAGGGGCTTAATCAGCCCCAGCATTTT. It encodes CSVDQGLNQPQHF.

This chain uses TRBV15 with TRBJ1-2; D uncertain. Trimming shortened V by 0 bases and J by 8 bases, and 16 bases separated the two germline ends. This CDR3 has 15 residues. Germline V gene sequence: CDR1 LNHNV, CDR2 YYDKDF (reference sequence). CDR3 DNA: TGTGCCACCAGCAGAGATCCCCGGGATCCTATGGGCTACACCTTC. Protein sequence: CATSRDPRDPMGYTF.

The chain links TRBV4-3 to TRBJ1-3, with D tentatively TRBD1 (5 bases). The V end was cut by 2 bases, the J end by 0 bases, with 11 bases between. CDR1 and CDR2 (germline): LGHNA, YSLEER. The CDR3 totals 16 residues. The CDR3 loop is CASSQSTGSSGNTIYF. The CDR3 DNA reads as TGCGCCAGCAGCCAAAGTACAGGATCCTCTGGAAACACCATATATTTT.

The chain joins TRBV5-1 to TRBJ1-2; D gene unclear. Looked up from germline, CDR1 is SGHRS and CDR2 is YFSETQ. Trimming pared 4 bases from V and 2 bases from J, leaving 6 bases between. CDR3 size: 12 residues. Here the CDR3 DNA reads TGCGCCAGCAGCGAGGGAAACTATGGCTACACCTTC. Translated: CASSEGNYGYTF.

This chain connects TRBV5-8 to TRBJ2-5; D might be TRBD2 (5 bases). V gave up 3 bases and J gave up 5 bases, with 8 bases separating them. CDR1 is SGHTS, CDR2 YDEGEE, per germline. The CDR3 runs 12 residues. The CDR3 loop is CASSYRGETQYF. The CDR3 nucleotides are TGTGCCAGCAGCTATCGAGGGGAGACCCAGTACTTC.

The gene calls are TRBV24-1 and TRBJ1-3; D uncertain. The CDR3 spans 13 residues. Between the trimmed V and J ends, which lost 0 bases and 9 bases, there was a span of 8 bases. The germline V gene encodes CDR1 KGHDR and CDR2 SFDVKD. The DNA for the CDR3 is TGTGCCACCAGTGATTTGCCCGGTACCACCATATATTTT. Amino acid sequence: CATSDLPGTTIYF.

This clone was found once. CDR3 nucleotides: TGTGCCAGCAGCGTAACAGGGCATCAGCCCCAGCATTTT. Encoded protein: CASSVTGHQPQHF. The chain combines TRBV7-8 with TRBJ1-5; a possible D gene is TRBD1 (6 bases). The germline V and J ends were trimmed by 5 bases and 5 bases, with 10 bases remaining between them. The CDR3 has 13 amino acids. CDR1 is SGHVS, CDR2 FQNEAQ, per germline.

This clone was found many times. Other DNA sequences from this sample encode an identical CDR3 as well. J is TRBJ1-2 and V is TRBV27, with TRBD1 matching over 8 bases. J lost 5 bases, V lost 5 bases, and 4 bases had no gene match. Germline CDR1 reads MNHEY; CDR2 reads SMNVEV (reference sequence). The CDR3 runs 13 residues. DNA of the CDR3: TGTGCCAGCAGTCAAACAGGGGGTTATGGCTACACCTTC. As protein: CASSQTGGYGYTF.

The rearrangement uses TRBV9 and TRBJ1-2; 8 nucleotides match TRBD1. Germline-derived CDR1 and CDR2 are SGDLS and YYNGEE. Trimming took 4 bases from V and 2 from J; bases not matched to a gene: 10. This CDR3 is 16 amino acids long. CDR3 sequence: CASSLRKDRANYGYTF. The CDR3 nucleotides are TGTGCCAGCAGCTTAAGAAAGGACAGGGCCAACTATGGCTACACCTTC.

Turning to this clone: The sample contains more than one DNA sequence encoding this CDR3. This chain uses TRBV5-1 with TRBJ2-5, with a weak D call TRBD1 (5 bases). The CDR3 has 13 residues. The V gene's germline CDR1 is SGHRS and CDR2 YFSETQ. Trimming cost V 1 base and J 3 bases, with 7 bases left between them. CDR3 in amino acids: CASSLQGEETQYF. The CDR3 region has the DNA TGCGCCAGCAGCTTGCAAGGGGAAGAGACCCAGTACTTC.

This chain connects TRBV4-3 to TRBJ2-3; TRBD2 matches at 9 bases. J lost 3 bases, V lost 3 bases, and 1 base had no gene match. From germline, CDR1 is LGHNA and CDR2 YSLEER. The CDR3 totals 14 residues. The CDR3 here is CASSQGLATDTQYF. Written as DNA, the CDR3 is TGCGCCAGCAGCCAGGGACTAGCAACAGATACGCAGTATTTT.

To note about this clone: The same CDR3 also results from other DNA sequences found in this sample. This chain connects TRBV6-1 to TRBJ2-7; 11 nucleotides line up with TRBD1. Germline V gene data show CDR1 as MNHNS and CDR2 as SASEGT. V gave up 1 base and J gave up 4 bases; unmatched junction bases: 3. The CDR3 contains 15 residues. This CDR3 is CASSEGTGGFYEQYF. The CDR3 DNA sequence: TGTGCCAGCAGTGAAGGGACAGGGGGCTTTTACGAGCAGTACTTC.

V is TRBV18 and J is TRBJ2-2; no firm D call. The germline V and J ends were trimmed by 3 bases and 6 bases, with 5 bases remaining between them. This CDR3 is built from 12 residues. Germline assignment: CDR1 KGHSH and CDR2 LQKENI. The CDR3: CASSPLAGELFF. Here the CDR3 DNA reads TGTGCCAGCTCACCCCTAGCCGGGGAGCTGTTTTTT.

The chain has TRBV29-1 and TRBJ1-3; D is uncertain. CDR1 and CDR2 (germline): SQVTM, ANQGSEA. V lost 5 bases and J 0 bases, leaving 8 bases between the germline ends. The CDR3 sequence is 13 residues long. The CDR3 DNA reads TGCAGCGTTTCCACAATCTCTGGAAACACCATATATTTT. Amino acids: CSVSTISGNTIYF.

J is TRBJ1-5 and V is TRBV4-2, with D tentatively TRBD1 (5 bases). The CDR3 runs to 17 residues. CDR1 and CDR2 (germline): LGHNA, YNFKEQ. V lost 0 bases and J lost 1, with 13 bases in between. The chain's CDR3 is CASSQEGGGVSNQPQHF. The CDR3 region has the DNA TGTGCCAGCAGCCAAGAGGGGGGGGGTGTGAGCAATCAGCCCCAGCATTTT.

The chain joins TRBV7-2 to TRBJ2-5, with TRBD2 identical over 13 bases. The CDR3 is made up of 17 amino acids. V lost 5 bases, J lost 1 base, and 7 bases stayed unmatched. From germline, CDR1 is SGHTA and CDR2 FQGNSA. CDR3 coding DNA: TGTGCCAGCAGCCCCTGGACTAGCGGGGGTACCCAAGAGACCCAGTACTTC. The encoded protein is CASSPWTSGGTQETQYF.

The V gene is TRBV23-1, the J gene TRBJ1-6, with 11 bases that match TRBD1. TRBV23-1 is known as an ORF, though its function is uncertain. The CDR3 has 14 residues. Germline trimming cut 11 bases from V and 8 bases from J; bases unmatched to any gene: 8. This CDR3 reads CARMGTGGDSPLHF. The CDR3 DNA reads TGCGCCCGAATGGGGACAGGGGGTGATTCACCCCTCCACTTT.

J is TRBJ1-5 and V is TRBV14; tentatively, D is TRBD1 (6 bases). Between the trimmed V and J ends, which lost 3 bases and 4 bases, there was a span of 16 bases. CDR3 length: 16 residues. Germline V CDR1 and CDR2: SGHDN, FVKESK. The CDR3, as DNA: TGTGCCAGCAGCCAGGCTGGGCACCAGGGGAATCAGCCCCAGCATTTT. As protein: CASSQAGHQGNQPQHF.